These T cell receptor beta chains were read from a single sample in a study of blood T cell repertoires in COVID-19. The protocol was immunoSEQ multiplex PCR, while the TCRdb copy is restricted to in-frame clones and leaves out a portion. This table has about 120,000 clones, 84% appearing once. The specimen sequenced was PBMCs or T cells enriched from blood (not recorded which). Source of these receptors: a woman aged 30 to 39 who had recovered from COVID-19. Each CDR3 is given with its conserved first and last residue. D genes are given only for firm matches. Not all rows give a size; the values are once, few, many and, for expanded clones, a class.

j_call: TRBJ2-2
v_call: TRBV19
clone_size: .
d_call: .
cdr3_nt: TGTGCCAGTAGCGGGTCGATTGTTAACTCGACCGGGGAGCTGTTTTTT
cdr3_aa: CASSGSIVNSTGELFF

j_call: TRBJ1-6
v_call: TRBV28
clone_size: few
d_call: .
cdr3_nt: TGTGCCAGCAGTTTGGTGCGCGGTTTACGATCACCCCTCCACTTT
cdr3_aa: CASSLVRGLRSPLHF

j_call: TRBJ1-3
v_call: TRBV6-5
clone_size: once
d_call: .
cdr3_nt: TGTGCCAGCACTCCCCAGGCTAACACCATATATTTT
cdr3_aa: CASTPQANTIYF

j_call: TRBJ2-1
v_call: TRBV18
clone_size: .
d_call: .
cdr3_nt: TGTGCCAGCTCCCTTACGGGGAATGAGCAGTTCTTC
cdr3_aa: CASSLTGNEQFF

j_call: TRBJ2-7
v_call: TRBV9
clone_size: .
d_call: .
cdr3_nt: TGTGCCAGCAGCGTGGGCTACCTGGGCCCATACGAGCAGTACTTC
cdr3_aa: CASSVGYLGPYEQYF

j_call: TRBJ1-2
v_call: TRBV24-1
clone_size: .
d_call: TRBD1
cdr3_nt: TGTGCCACCAGTGACGCACCCGGGACAGGCTATGGCTACACCTTC
cdr3_aa: CATSDAPGTGYGYTF

j_call: TRBJ1-6
v_call: TRBV5-1
clone_size: .
d_call: .
cdr3_nt: TGCGCCAGCAGCTTGGGGGGCGGCGGAAGCTCCTATAATTCACCCCTCCACTTT
cdr3_aa: CASSLGGGGSSYNSPLHF

j_call: TRBJ1-3
v_call: TRBV18
clone_size: once
d_call: .
cdr3_nt: TGTGCCAGCTCACCATGGGATCAGGGGACAACTGGAAACACCATATATTTT
cdr3_aa: CASSPWDQGTTGNTIYF

j_call: TRBJ2-7
v_call: TRBV25-1
clone_size: .
d_call: TRBD2
cdr3_nt: TGTGCCAGCAGTGAGAAAAGCGGGAGGGCCGGCTACGAGCAGTACTTC
cdr3_aa: CASSEKSGRAGYEQYF

j_call: TRBJ2-1
v_call: TRBV10-2
clone_size: .
d_call: TRBD2
cdr3_nt: TGCGCCAGCAGTGGGTCAGCGGGAGATTTGAATGAGCAGTTCTTC
cdr3_aa: CASSGSAGDLNEQFF

j_call: TRBJ1-2
v_call: TRBV29-1
clone_size: few
d_call: TRBD1
cdr3_nt: TGCAGCGTTGGGGACAGGGCTGGCTACACCTTC
cdr3_aa: CSVGDRAGYTF

j_call: TRBJ2-1
v_call: TRBV21-1
clone_size: .
d_call: .
cdr3_nt: TGTGCCAGACCTGGGGGGAGGGCCTACAATGAGCAGTTCTTC
cdr3_aa: CARPGGRAYNEQFF

j_call: TRBJ2-7
v_call: TRBV7-8
clone_size: .
d_call: .
cdr3_nt: TGTGCCAGCAGCTTAGGCCCCCGGGGGAGCTCCTACGAGCAGTACTTC
cdr3_aa: CASSLGPRGSSYEQYF

j_call: TRBJ2-2
v_call: TRBV7-6
clone_size: once
d_call: TRBD2
cdr3_nt: TGTGCCAGCAGCTTATCGGCGGGAGAGTGGACCGGGGAGCTGTTTTTT
cdr3_aa: CASSLSAGEWTGELFF

j_call: TRBJ1-1
v_call: TRBV7-2
clone_size: .
d_call: .
cdr3_nt: TGTGCCAGCAGCTTAGGGGCGGGTAACACTGAAGCTTTCTTT
cdr3_aa: CASSLGAGNTEAFF

j_call: TRBJ2-7
v_call: TRBV5-6
clone_size: few
d_call: .
cdr3_nt: TGTGCCAGCAGCTTTCGGATGGCTAGCGTAGTGCACGAGCAGTACTTC
cdr3_aa: CASSFRMASVVHEQYF

j_call: TRBJ2-3
v_call: TRBV25-1
clone_size: once
d_call: TRBD1
cdr3_nt: TGTGCCAGCTCTTCCCCCACCGGGACAGGGGCAGATACGCAGTATTTT
cdr3_aa: CASSSPTGTGADTQYF

j_call: TRBJ2-3
v_call: TRBV7-9
clone_size: .
d_call: TRBD2
cdr3_nt: TGTGCCAGCAGCCGGGGGGGTCCGGCGGGCACAGATACGCAGTATTTT
cdr3_aa: CASSRGGPAGTDTQYF

j_call: TRBJ2-7
v_call: TRBV7-9
clone_size: once
d_call: .
cdr3_nt: TGTGCCAGCAGCCCCGCGGACAGATACTACGAGCAGTACTTC
cdr3_aa: CASSPADRYYEQYF

j_call: TRBJ2-3
v_call: TRBV28
clone_size: .
d_call: .
cdr3_nt: TGTGCCAGCAGTCCCACTCAGGGTTCGCCAGATACGCAGTATTTT
cdr3_aa: CASSPTQGSPDTQYF

j_call: TRBJ2-5
v_call: TRBV6-6
clone_size: once
d_call: TRBD1
cdr3_nt: TGTGCCAGCAGTGGACACGGGACAGCCGGGGCAAAGACCCAGTACTTC
cdr3_aa: CASSGHGTAGAKTQYF

j_call: TRBJ1-4
v_call: TRBV5-4
clone_size: .
d_call: .
cdr3_nt: TGTGCCAGCAGCTTTGGATTAGGGGGAGCTAATGAAAAACTGTTTTTT
cdr3_aa: CASSFGLGGANEKLFF

j_call: TRBJ1-2
v_call: TRBV7-2
clone_size: .
d_call: TRBD1
cdr3_nt: TGTGCCAGCAGCTCGGGGACAGGGAGGGACTATGGCTACACCTTC
cdr3_aa: CASSSGTGRDYGYTF

j_call: TRBJ1-6
v_call: TRBV27
clone_size: .
d_call: TRBD1
cdr3_nt: TGTGCCAGCAGTCCGACAGGGGCGCCCCTCCACTTT
cdr3_aa: CASSPTGAPLHF

j_call: TRBJ1-1
v_call: TRBV15
clone_size: .
d_call: .
cdr3_nt: TGTGCCACCAGCAGCCAACAGGGATCCACTGAAGCTTTCTTT
cdr3_aa: CATSSQQGSTEAFF

j_call: TRBJ1-6
v_call: TRBV2
clone_size: .
d_call: TRBD1
cdr3_nt: TGTGCCAGCAGCGAGGACAGGGCACTCAATTCACCCCTCCACTTT
cdr3_aa: CASSEDRALNSPLHF

j_call: TRBJ2-3
v_call: TRBV11-2
clone_size: .
d_call: TRBD1
cdr3_nt: TGTGCCAGCAGCTTGGACAGGGTCCGCACAGATACGCAGTATTTT
cdr3_aa: CASSLDRVRTDTQYF

j_call: TRBJ1-4
v_call: TRBV18
clone_size: .
d_call: TRBD1
cdr3_nt: TGTGCCAGCTCACCCGGACAGGGCGGTGAAAAACTGTTTTTT
cdr3_aa: CASSPGQGGEKLFF

j_call: TRBJ1-2
v_call: TRBV11-2
clone_size: .
d_call: .
cdr3_nt: TGTGCCAGCAGCTCCGGTGGGGCCGCCGCTAACTATGGCTACACCTTC
cdr3_aa: CASSSGGAAANYGYTF

j_call: TRBJ2-3
v_call: TRBV27
clone_size: .
d_call: .
cdr3_nt: TGTGCCAGCAGAAGTCTAGCGCGGACAGATACGCAGTATTTT
cdr3_aa: CASRSLARTDTQYF

j_call: TRBJ1-5
v_call: TRBV27
clone_size: .
d_call: .
cdr3_nt: TGTGCCAGCAGCCACAAATTCAGGGGACGACGGCAGCCCCAGCATTTT
cdr3_aa: CASSHKFRGRRQPQHF

j_call: TRBJ1-5
v_call: TRBV2
clone_size: .
d_call: .
cdr3_nt: TGTGCCAGCAGTCCTCGACACAATCAGCCCCAGCATTTT
cdr3_aa: CASSPRHNQPQHF

j_call: TRBJ1-6
v_call: TRBV28
clone_size: .
d_call: TRBD1
cdr3_nt: TGTGCCAGCAGCGACAGGGGGCTCCGAAGGAATAATTCACCCCTCCACTTT
cdr3_aa: CASSDRGLRRNNSPLHF

j_call: TRBJ1-1
v_call: TRBV19
clone_size: .
d_call: .
cdr3_nt: TGTGCCAGTAGTATTGGGGGGGCAGGGCATCGGGGCACTGAAGCTTTCTTT
cdr3_aa: CASSIGGAGHRGTEAFF

j_call: TRBJ2-2
v_call: TRBV7-2
clone_size: once
d_call: .
cdr3_nt: TGTGCCAGCAGCTTAGGTACAGGATTCGCGAACACCGGGGAGCTGTTTTTT
cdr3_aa: CASSLGTGFANTGELFF

j_call: TRBJ2-7
v_call: TRBV21-1
clone_size: .
d_call: .
cdr3_nt: TGTGCCAGCAGCAAAATGGCCTCGAAGGGGAGGGCCTTCTACGAGCAGTACTTC
cdr3_aa: CASSKMASKGRAFYEQYF

j_call: TRBJ2-1
v_call: TRBV4-2
clone_size: .
d_call: TRBD2
cdr3_nt: TGTGCCAGCAGCCAAGGGACTAGCGGTGAGCAGTTCTTC
cdr3_aa: CASSQGTSGEQFF

j_call: TRBJ2-1
v_call: TRBV28
clone_size: .
d_call: TRBD2
cdr3_nt: TGTGCCAGCAGTGGGGGGGGTGAGCAGTTCTTC
cdr3_aa: CASSGGGEQFF

j_call: TRBJ2-1
v_call: TRBV12-2
clone_size: .
d_call: .
cdr3_nt: TGTGCAAGTCGCAACTCTCTTAGCGGGATCCCGAATGAGCAGTTCTTC
cdr3_aa: CASRNSLSGIPNEQFF

j_call: TRBJ1-2
v_call: TRBV2
clone_size: once
d_call: .
cdr3_nt: TGTGCCAGCAGTGTGGGAGGGAGGTATGGCTACACCTTC
cdr3_aa: CASSVGGRYGYTF

j_call: TRBJ2-1
v_call: TRBV7-3
clone_size: once
d_call: .
cdr3_nt: TGTGCCAGCAGCTACCTAGGGGGTGAGCAGTTCTTC
cdr3_aa: CASSYLGGEQFF

j_call: TRBJ1-1
v_call: TRBV2
clone_size: .
d_call: TRBD1
cdr3_nt: TGTGCCAGCAGAATGCCGAGGACAGGGGGGGACACTGAAGCTTTCTTT
cdr3_aa: CASRMPRTGGDTEAFF

j_call: TRBJ2-1
v_call: TRBV19
clone_size: once
d_call: TRBD2
cdr3_nt: TGTGCCAGTAGTCCCGATAGCGGGGTTCGGGCCGGTGAGCAGTTCTTC
cdr3_aa: CASSPDSGVRAGEQFF

j_call: TRBJ2-3
v_call: TRBV21-1
clone_size: .
d_call: .
cdr3_nt: TGTGCCAGCACCCTAAAGAGGTGGCGGGAGGTCACAGATACGCAGTATTTT
cdr3_aa: CASTLKRWREVTDTQYF

j_call: TRBJ2-7
v_call: TRBV6-2/TRBV6-3
clone_size: .
d_call: TRBD1
cdr3_nt: TGTGCCAGCAGTTACAGGGGGCCCTTAGGCGTGCAGTACTTC
cdr3_aa: CASSYRGPLGVQYF

j_call: TRBJ2-1
v_call: TRBV4-1
clone_size: .
d_call: TRBD2
cdr3_nt: TGCGCCAGCAGCCGAGGACTAGCGGGAGCTGGTGAGCAGTTCTTC
cdr3_aa: CASSRGLAGAGEQFF

j_call: TRBJ1-3
v_call: TRBV13
clone_size: .
d_call: .
cdr3_nt: TGTGCCAGCAGCCTTTCGACAAGAAGTGGAAACACCATATATTTT
cdr3_aa: CASSLSTRSGNTIYF

j_call: TRBJ2-6
v_call: TRBV27
clone_size: .
d_call: .
cdr3_nt: TGTGCCAGCAGTTTAGGAGGGACTGGGGCCAACGTCCTGACTTTC
cdr3_aa: CASSLGGTGANVLTF

j_call: TRBJ2-5
v_call: TRBV3-1/TRBV3-2
clone_size: few
d_call: .
cdr3_nt: TGTGCCAGCAGCCAAGGACTACATCAAGAGACCCAGTACTTC
cdr3_aa: CASSQGLHQETQYF

j_call: TRBJ1-5
v_call: TRBV2
clone_size: .
d_call: TRBD1
cdr3_nt: TGTGCCAGCAGGGAGGACAGGGGTGGCAATCAGCCCCAGCATTTT
cdr3_aa: CASREDRGGNQPQHF

j_call: TRBJ1-5
v_call: TRBV19
clone_size: .
d_call: .
cdr3_nt: TGTGCCAGTAGGAGAGGGGAGGGCAATCAGCCCCAGCATTTT
cdr3_aa: CASRRGEGNQPQHF

j_call: TRBJ2-3
v_call: TRBV5-1
clone_size: .
d_call: .
cdr3_nt: TGCGCCAGCAGCCAGGAAGCTAGCACAGATACGCAGTATTTT
cdr3_aa: CASSQEASTDTQYF

j_call: TRBJ2-7
v_call: TRBV7-3
clone_size: .
d_call: TRBD2
cdr3_nt: TGTGCCAGCAGCTCCCTGCAAGCGGGAGTGGGGGAGCAGTACTTC
cdr3_aa: CASSSLQAGVGEQYF

j_call: TRBJ2-5
v_call: TRBV5-6
clone_size: .
d_call: .
cdr3_nt: TGTGCCAGCAGCTGGGCATCGGTAGTAAGAGAGACCCAGTACTTC
cdr3_aa: CASSWASVVRETQYF

j_call: TRBJ2-2
v_call: TRBV4-1
clone_size: .
d_call: TRBD2
cdr3_nt: TGCGCCAGCAGCCCAGGGGCTAGCGGGAGAGTGGGAAGGCTGTTTTTT
cdr3_aa: CASSPGASGRVGRLFF

j_call: TRBJ2-1
v_call: TRBV19
clone_size: .
d_call: TRBD2
cdr3_nt: TGTGCCAGTAGTATAGTAAAGGGGACTAGCGGTCAGAACAATGAGCAGTTCTTC
cdr3_aa: CASSIVKGTSGQNNEQFF

j_call: TRBJ1-2
v_call: TRBV30
clone_size: few
d_call: TRBD1
cdr3_nt: TGTGCCTGGAGTCGGGACAGGCGAAGAAACTATGGCTACACCTTC
cdr3_aa: CAWSRDRRRNYGYTF

j_call: TRBJ1-1
v_call: TRBV5-8
clone_size: .
d_call: .
cdr3_nt: TGTGCCAGCAGCTTCCTCGGGACACGTGAAGCTTTCTTT
cdr3_aa: CASSFLGTREAFF